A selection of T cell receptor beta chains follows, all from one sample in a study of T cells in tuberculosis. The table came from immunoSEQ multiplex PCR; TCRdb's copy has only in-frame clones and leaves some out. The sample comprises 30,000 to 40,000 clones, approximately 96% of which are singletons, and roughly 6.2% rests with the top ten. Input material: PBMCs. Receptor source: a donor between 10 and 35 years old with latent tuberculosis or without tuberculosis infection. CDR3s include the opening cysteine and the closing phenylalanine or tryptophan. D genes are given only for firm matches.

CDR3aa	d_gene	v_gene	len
CAISVRDSFSNQPQHF	TRBD1	TRBV10-3	16
CASGELAGPYNEQFF	TRBD2	TRBV2	15
CASSLSLAGIAYEQYF	NA	TRBV19	16
CATGQTNQPQHF	NA	TRBV19	12
CASSPFPTGSSGNTIYF	NA	TRBV18	17
CASSADRVNTEAFF	TRBD1	TRBV5-1	14
CASSFRSSQPQHF	NA	TRBV5-8	13
CASSPGGSSYEQYF	TRBD2	TRBV28	14
CAWGGQGNTEAFF	NA	TRBV30	13
CASSQDRGNREKLFF	NA	TRBV4-1	15
CASSDSTSGSNEQFF	TRBD2	TRBV6-4	15
CASGGTGDAVETQYF	TRBD1	TRBV5-1	15